Shown below are 18 T cell receptor beta chains from a single sample sequenced in a study of regulatory T cells in long-lasting Graves disease. The time point is: newly diagnosed GD, antithyroid drugs for less than 3 months. Extracted RNA from PBMCs served as the source of the TCR library. iRepertoire HTBI primers and Arm-PCR of CDR3 regions built TCR beta libraries. Each CDR3 protein gets one entry after TCRdb re-called the multiplex PCR reads with MiXCR. Counted here are fewer than 550,000 distinct CDR3 sequences, roughly 15% occurring once; the ten biggest clones make up less than 30%. This sample was also put to use in a study of T cells in Graves' hyperthyroidism and ophthalmopathy.

This specimen consisted of peripheral blood mononuclear cells (PBMCs), obtained at new diagnosis, from a patient treated with antithyroid drugs. These receptors were obtained from a young woman with Graves disease.

This clonotype has at least ten counts. The chain joins TRBV6-1 to TRBJ2-7; 10 bases align to TRBD2. CDR1 and CDR2 (germline): MNHNS, SASEGT. This CDR3 region has 14 residues. The ends lost 6 bases at V and 2 bases at J; junction bases unmatched: 4. The CDR3 region has the DNA TGTGCCAGCAGCAAGCGGGAGGGACCCTACGAGCAGTACTTC. Translation gives CASSKREGPYEQYF.

V and J are TRBV6-5 and TRBJ1-2; D ambiguous. Germline CDR1 is MNHEY and CDR2 is SVGAGI. The CDR3 covers 16 residues. The germline V and J ends were trimmed by 6 bases and 3 bases, with 20 bases remaining between them. The CDR3 here is CASSYLGRPPDYGYTF. The CDR3 DNA follows: TGTGCCAGCAGCTACCTGGGCAGGCCACCTGACTATGGCTACACCTTC.

This clonotype was observed many times. This chain connects TRBV6-1 to TRBJ1-1, with D unclear. V was trimmed by 4 bases and J by 1 base, leaving 13 bases between them. This CDR3 is 15 amino acids long. In germline, CDR1 is MNHNS, CDR2 SASEGT. Written as DNA, the CDR3 is TGTGCCAGCAGTGTTCTCATGCACGAGAACACTGAAGCTTTCTTT. The encoded protein is CASSVLMHENTEAFF.

This clonotype occurred many times. This sequence joins TRBV7-9 and TRBJ2-1; D unresolved. V lost 5 bases, J lost 8 bases, and 16 bases lay in between. The CDR3 covers 14 residues. Germline V CDR1 and CDR2: SEHNR, FQNEAQ (reference sequence). The CDR3 DNA follows: TGTGCCAGCAGCCTCGCACGGAGTCAGGATGAGCAGTTCTTC. The encoded protein is CASSLARSQDEQFF.

This clonotype was seen only a few times. The rearrangement uses TRBV5-1 and TRBJ2-1; D is perhaps TRBD1 or TRBD2 (6 bases each). The V gene lost 0 bases and the J gene lost 5 bases, with 9 bases spanning the gap. The CDR3 contains 14 residues. Germline CDR1 reads SGHRS; CDR2 reads YFSETQ. The CDR3 DNA follows: TGCGCCAGCAGCTTGGTCGGGGGCAACAATGAGCAGTTCTTC. Residues: CASSLVGGNNEQFF.

This clonotype has ten or more counts. The chain is built from TRBV12-3 or TRBV12-4 and TRBJ1-3; 7 bases line up with TRBD1. The CDR3 loop spans 17 amino acids. J gave up 0 bases and V 6 bases, and 11 bases lay outside the gene matches. The CDR3 DNA follows: TGTGCCAGCAGGCCCCCGGGACAGCCCGACTCTGGAAACACCATATATTTT. It specifies CASRPPGQPDSGNTIYF.

V usage is TRBV28 and J usage is TRBJ1-4; 9 bases fit TRBD1. This CDR3 has 17 amino acids. V shed 4 bases, J shed 7 bases, and the junction held 13 bases outside the gene matches. CDR1 and CDR2 from the germline V gene are MDHEN and SYDVKM. In nucleotides, the CDR3 is TGTGCCAGCAGTTCCAACTCACAGGGGGCGAGCTTTGAAAAACTGTTTTTT. It specifies CASSSNSQGASFEKLFF.

V gene TRBV19 combines with J gene TRBJ2-5; D not resolved. Germline CDR1 reads LNHDA; CDR2 reads SQIVND (reference sequence). The CDR3 covers 13 residues. V was cut by 2 bases and J by 0 bases, with 4 bases left in between. CDR3 in amino acids: CASSIQYQETQYF. CDR3 DNA: TGTGCCAGTAGTATACAGTACCAAGAGACCCAGTACTTC.

V and J are TRBV29-1 and TRBJ2-3; 11 positions match TRBD2. Germline lookup yields CDR1 SQVTM and CDR2 ANQGSEA. V dropped 3 bases and J dropped 0; count of bases not matched to a gene: 5. The CDR3 consists of 16 residues. The CDR3, as DNA: TGCAGCGTTGACGCTAGCGGGAGGAAAAGCACAGATACGCAGTATTTT. Translating it yields CSVDASGRKSTDTQYF.

The chain couples TRBV5-5 to TRBJ2-7; D remains unclear. The CDR3 spans 16 residues. Germline values: CDR1 SGHKS, CDR2 YYEKEE (reference sequence). V lost 4 bases and J lost 2, with 19 bases in between. For the CDR3, the DNA is TGTGCCAGCAGCCAAGCCCAAGACGAGGTCCCCTACGAGCAGTACTTC. This gives the protein CASSQAQDEVPYEQYF.

This clonotype showed up just a few times. The chain has TRBV4-1 and TRBJ2-3; 7 nucleotides line up with TRBD1. CDR3 length: 17 residues. Germline assignment: CDR1 MGHRA and CDR2 YSYEKL. After removal of 4 bases from V and 0 bases from J, the junction contained 10 bases not matched to a gene. The CDR3, as DNA: TGCGCCAGCAGCCTACAGGGACAGAGCTATAGCACAGATACGCAGTATTTT. It yields the protein CASSLQGQSYSTDTQYF.

This clonotype has more than one count but fewer than ten. The chain joins TRBV6-2 or TRBV6-3 to TRBJ1-1; no reliable D call. V was cut by 0 bases and J by 6 bases, with 11 bases left in between. CDR1 is MNHEY and CDR2 is SVGEGT in the germline V gene. The CDR3 is 14 amino acids. CDR3 coding DNA: TGTGCCAGCAGTTACTCGGCGGGAGGCGCTGAAGCTTTCTTT. This gives the protein CASSYSAGGAEAFF.

The V and J genes are TRBV10-3 and TRBJ2-2; 10 nucleotides match TRBD2. This CDR3 region has 18 residues. The trim removed 3 bases at V and 5 bases at J, leaving 12 bases unmatched. In germline, CDR1 is ENHRY, CDR2 SYGVKD. CDR3 sequence: CAISERRSGRPVTGELFF. The CDR3 DNA reads TGTGCCATCAGTGAACGGCGTAGCGGGAGGCCGGTAACCGGGGAGCTGTTTTTT.

The rearrangement uses TRBV28 and TRBJ2-1, with TRBD1 identical over 9 bases. Unmatched junction bases numbered 7, after V lost 8 bases and J lost 8 bases. The CDR3 is 13 residues long. Germline CDR1 and CDR2: MDHEN and SYDVKM. CDR3 DNA sequence: TGTGCCAGCGGGGACAGGGTGGTCTATGAGCAGTTCTTC. Its translation is CASGDRVVYEQFF.

This clonotype has a count of ten or more. The genes are TRBV30 and TRBJ2-7, with D perhaps assigned TRBD1 or TRBD2 (6 bases each). V was cut by 4 bases and J by 2 bases, with 12 bases left in between. From germline, CDR1 is GTSNPN and CDR2 SVGIG (reference sequence). There are 13 residues in the CDR3. The CDR3 loop reads CAWIRGEAYEQYF. CDR3 sequence (DNA): TGTGCCTGGATTAGGGGGGAGGCCTACGAGCAGTACTTC.

In this sample, this clonotype turned up many times. The genes are TRBV20-1 and TRBJ2-5; 9 bases are shared with TRBD2. V was pared by 5 bases and J by 5 bases, with 6 bases of the junction left unmatched. CDR1 is DFQATT and CDR2 is SNEGSKA in the germline V gene (reference sequence). The CDR3 length is 13 residues. The CDR3 is CSAPPGLAETQYF. CDR3 nucleotides: TGCAGTGCTCCTCCTGGACTAGCGGAGACCCAGTACTTC.

This chain links TRBV7-9 with TRBJ2-3; 9 bases are a match to TRBD1. The V gene end was trimmed by 5 bases and the J gene end by 2 bases; junction bases not matched to a gene: 11. This CDR3 region has 17 residues. Per germline, CDR1 SEHNR and CDR2 FQNEAQ (reference sequence). This chain's CDR3 is CASSIPRGTGHTDTQYF. CDR3 sequence (DNA): TGTGCCAGCAGCATCCCGAGAGGGACAGGGCACACAGATACGCAGTATTTT.

This clonotype showed up just a few times. V and J are TRBV20-1 and TRBJ2-3; TRBD2 matches 7 bases. The V and J ends lost 1 base and 4 bases, in that order; junction bases with no gene match: 11. The CDR3 is 16 residues long. Germline CDR1 DFQATT, CDR2 SNEGSKA (reference sequence). The CDR3: CSARGREFWYADTQYF. The CDR3 DNA is TGCAGTGCTAGAGGGCGGGAGTTCTGGTATGCAGATACGCAGTATTTT.